This T cell receptor (beta chain) was observed in a study of T cells in Graves' hyperthyroidism and ophthalmopathy. Study-wide findings and caveats: By a 13 V-J model, ophthalmopathy was set apart from stable hyperthyroidism. Most thyroid clonotypes that were expanded above 0.001 also turned up in blood.

The CDR3 loop spans 17 amino acids. Germline V CDR1 and CDR2: DFQATT, SNEGSKA (reference sequence). V dropped 1 base and J dropped 2 bases, with 21 bases sitting between them. Hyperthyroidism, newly diagnosed and lasting under 2 months, affected patients aged 18 to 65. The table lists this clonotype with many counts. Antigen unknown. There were TCR beta CDR3 regions amplified from RNA transcripts. HTBI primers were the set used in a first-round RT-PCR of the TCR CDR3. TCRdb itself ran the multiplex PCR reads through MiXCR, one entry per CDR3 protein. The data contain more than 300,000 distinct CDR3 sequences, around 14% of them singletons.

This TCR was sampled from a woman aged 18-29 years with Graves' hyperthyroidism. The chain is built from TRBV20-1 and TRBJ2-7; D not certain. Sequencing was carried out using blood. In DNA form, the CDR3 reads TGCAGTGCTAGAGGGGGATTAAGGGCCTCCGTCCCCTACGAGCAGTACTTC. This sequence encodes CSARGGLRASVPYEQYF.